This TCR beta chain derives from a study of blood T cell repertoires in COVID-19. This clone was counted once. CDR1 is SGHTA, CDR2 FQGNSA, per germline. V lost 6 bases, J lost 2 bases, and 11 bases stayed unmatched. The CDR3 covers 17 residues. Repertoires were generated with immunoSEQ multiplex PCR, while TCRdb's copy carries only in-frame clones and drops some. The sample records some 100,000 clones, approximately 90% being singletons. Sequencing used peripheral blood. The chain links TRBV7-2 to TRBJ2-7; 12 nucleotides line up with TRBD1. This sequence was found in a human donor in a cohort sampled during active COVID-19. CDR3 in amino acids: CASSPGTGGAKAYEQYF. CDR3 DNA: TGTGCCAGCAGTCCCGGGACAGGGGGCGCGAAAGCCTACGAGCAGTACTTC.